This T cell receptor (beta chain) was captured by sequencing in a study of human thymus T cells. Profiled with immunoSEQ multiplex PCR; TCRdb holds only in-frame clones, not every one. The repertoire consists of 78,000 or so clones, with 95% to 98% occurring once and the leading ten covering under 0.035%. Overall study findings and caveats: Blood and thymic repertoires both appeared biased in V and J gene usage. Related work found strong thymic repertoire overlap between unrelated individuals.

Worth noting for this clone: Antigen specificity is unknown.

Resections obtained during corrective heart surgery supplied the thymus tissue. The people who donated were healthy Finnish babies having corrective surgery for congenital heart defects. The TCR sequence derives from a boy under three years old with a congenital heart defect but otherwise immunologically healthy. What was sequenced was thymus tissue.

CDR3 DNA: TGTGCCAGCAGTTTTTCCATGGAGGACAGGGGGCTTGCTATGGAAGCTTTCTTT. It is translated as CASSFSMEDRGLAMEAFF. This rearrangement joins TRBV28 to TRBJ1-1; the match to TRBD1 covers 11 bases. Trimming removed 3 bases from V and 8 bases from J; junction bases left unmatched: 17. The CDR3 consists of 18 residues. The germline V gene encodes CDR1 MDHEN and CDR2 SYDVKM.